This is a list of T cell receptor beta chains from one sample in a study of response to subunit inactivated influenza vaccine. In TCRdb, the RT-PCR reads were re-called with MiXCR into one record per CDR3 protein. The sample lists a few hundred thousand distinct CDR3 sequences; roughly 10% were seen once. The same data also went into a second study, on T cells expressing NK-cell markers.

This material consisted of PBMCs from blood, taken on the day of vaccination. The receptor source for this set is a man aged 45-65 years who received an inactivated influenza vaccine. Both conserved end residues are part of each CDR3. The D gene is left open where the match is weak. A row's size may be missing; if present it is once, few, many or a size class.

J gene,D gene,clone size,CDR3 length,V gene,CDR3 protein,CDR3 DNA
TRBJ1-1,.,many,14,TRBV7-9,CASSPSRMNTEAFF,TGTGCCAGCAGCCCCTCCCGCATGAACACTGAAGCTTTCTTT
TRBJ2-1,TRBD2,few,17,TRBV12-3/TRBV12-4,CASSQRTSGRSIREQFF,TGTGCCAGCAGTCAAAGGACTAGCGGGAGGTCAATTCGTGAGCAGTTCTTC
TRBJ2-1,TRBD1,.,14,TRBV7-9,CASSQGQVYNEQFF,TGTGCCAGCAGTCAGGGACAGGTGTACAATGAGCAGTTCTTC
TRBJ2-5,.,.,16,TRBV5-1,CASSQATGRQQETQYF,TGCGCCAGCAGCCAAGCGACGGGCAGACAACAAGAGACCCAGTACTTC
TRBJ1-3,.,.,13,TRBV5-4,CASSFSPGNTIYF,TGTGCCAGCAGCTTTAGTCCCGGAAACACCATATATTTT
TRBJ1-3,TRBD1,few,18,TRBV4-2,CASSQEGRDRGGGNTIYF,TGTGCCAGCAGCCAAGAAGGCCGGGACAGGGGAGGGGGAAACACCATATATTTT
TRBJ2-1,.,.,15,TRBV15,CATKNTGSSYNEQFF,TGTGCCACCAAAAACACAGGAAGCTCCTACAATGAGCAGTTCTTC
TRBJ2-3,TRBD1,.,15,TRBV6-2/TRBV6-3,CASSYDRGAGDTQYF,TGTGCCAGCAGCTACGACAGGGGCGCAGGGGATACGCAGTATTTT
TRBJ2-2,.,.,14,TRBV4-3,CASSQDEDTGELFF,TGCGCCAGCAGCCAAGATGAGGACACCGGGGAGCTGTTTTTT
TRBJ1-2,.,.,13,TRBV5-6,CASSWDTQIGYTF,TGTGCCAGCAGTTGGGATACTCAAATTGGCTACACCTTC
TRBJ2-2,.,.,17,TRBV24-1,CATSDRVGDRPTGELFF,TGTGCCACCAGTGACCGAGTGGGAGACAGACCCACCGGGGAGCTGTTTTTT
TRBJ2-1,.,many,14,TRBV7-6,CASSLDVVYNEQFF,TGTGCCAGCAGCTTAGACGTGGTTTACAATGAGCAGTTCTTC
TRBJ1-2,.,many,14,TRBV28,CASSLGTFNYGYTF,TGTGCCAGCAGTTTAGGGACCTTTAACTATGGCTACACCTTC
TRBJ2-5,.,many,20,TRBV21-1,CASSPPPGASGGRLKETQYF,TGTGCCAGCAGCCCCCCCCCTGGGGCTAGCGGGGGACGACTGAAAGAGACCCAGTACTTC
TRBJ1-2,.,few,16,TRBV14,CASSKSPTAGGYGYTF,TGTGCCAGCAGCAAAAGCCCCACCGCGGGGGGCTATGGCTACACCTTC
TRBJ2-7,TRBD2,.,16,TRBV4-3,CASSQQLAGGPYEQYF,TGCGCCAGCAGCCAACAACTAGCGGGAGGGCCGTACGAGCAGTACTTC
TRBJ2-1,TRBD1,few,14,TRBV27,CASREGQGFGEQFF,TGTGCCAGCAGGGAGGGACAGGGGTTTGGTGAGCAGTTCTTC
TRBJ2-2,.,many,20,TRBV9,CASSVPYSVIGVDDTGELFF,TGTGCCAGCAGCGTACCCTACTCGGTGATCGGGGTCGACGACACCGGGGAGCTGTTTTTT
TRBJ2-1,TRBD2,few,19,TRBV5-6,CASSLTSSGDTNFDNEQFF,TGTGCCAGCAGCTTGACGTCTAGCGGGGACACGAACTTTGACAATGAGCAGTTCTTC
TRBJ2-7,TRBD2,.,15,TRBV28,CASSPTSGPAYEQYF,TGTGCCAGCAGTCCAACTAGCGGGCCGGCCTACGAGCAGTACTTC
TRBJ2-4,TRBD1,many,13,TRBV28,CASSFRTGNIQYF,TGTGCCAGCAGTTTTCGGACAGGGAACATTCAGTACTTC
TRBJ2-2,TRBD1,.,16,TRBV7-2,CASSSQQGAQGGELFF,TGTGCCAGCAGCTCCCAACAGGGGGCGCAGGGCGGGGAGCTGTTTTTT
TRBJ2-3,TRBD2,.,16,TRBV30,CAWSVGRGSYTDTQYF,TGTGCCTGGAGTGTCGGGAGGGGATCGTACACAGATACGCAGTATTTT
TRBJ1-6,.,few,10,TRBV29-1,CSVSRSPLHF,TGCAGCGTTTCGCGTTCACCCCTCCACTTT
TRBJ2-3,.,few,15,TRBV7-8,CASSWQTGRTDTQYF,TGTGCCAGCAGCTGGCAGACAGGACGGACAGATACGCAGTATTTT
TRBJ2-2,.,many,14,TRBV6-2/TRBV6-3,CASSYAEDTGELFF,TGTGCCAGCAGTTACGCGGAAGACACCGGGGAGCTGTTTTTT
TRBJ2-3,.,few,15,TRBV20-1,CSARGNGGAPDTQYF,TGCAGTGCTAGAGGCAATGGGGGGGCCCCAGATACGCAGTATTTT
TRBJ2-1,TRBD2,.,14,TRBV12-5,CASSIAGGPNEQFF,TGTGCTAGCTCAATAGCGGGAGGGCCTAATGAGCAGTTCTTC
TRBJ2-5,.,few,16,TRBV7-2,CASSLPRDSNQETQYF,TGTGCCAGCAGCTTACCCCGGGACTCTAATCAAGAGACCCAGTACTTC
TRBJ1-1,.,.,15,TRBV2,CASRAFGGGNTEAFF,TGTGCCAGCAGGGCATTTGGGGGAGGGAACACTGAAGCTTTCTTT
TRBJ2-7,TRBD2,many,14,TRBV12-3/TRBV12-4,CASSSSGRAYEQYF,TGTGCCAGCAGCTCTAGCGGGAGGGCCTACGAGCAGTACTTC
TRBJ1-1,.,.,13,TRBV5-1,CASSTGVVTEAFF,TGCGCCAGCAGCACGGGAGTAGTCACTGAAGCTTTCTTT
TRBJ2-3,TRBD2,.,15,TRBV29-1,CSVEGSGSRADTQYF,TGCAGCGTTGAAGGGAGCGGGAGTAGAGCAGATACGCAGTATTTT
TRBJ1-5,.,few,13,TRBV12-3/TRBV12-4,CASTPPGPGPQHF,TGTGCCAGCACCCCCCCGGGACCCGGGCCCCAGCATTTT
TRBJ1-6,TRBD1,few,15,TRBV2,CASSPGTGHNSPLHF,TGTGCCAGCAGTCCAGGGACAGGACATAATTCACCCCTCCACTTT
TRBJ2-7,.,few,12,TRBV20-1,CSARDGPTEQYF,TGCAGTGCTAGAGACGGCCCCACCGAGCAGTACTTC
TRBJ1-6,.,.,13,TRBV20-1,CSARGSPNSPLHF,TGCAGTGCTAGAGGAAGTCCAAATTCACCCCTCCACTTT
TRBJ2-7,TRBD2,.,15,TRBV6-1,CATAGTSGRGYEQYF,TGTGCCACCGCCGGGACTAGCGGGAGAGGGTACGAGCAGTACTTC
TRBJ1-3,.,.,16,TRBV6-1,CASTRGAGGVGNTIYF,TGTGCCAGCACAAGAGGCGCCGGTGGAGTAGGAAACACCATATATTTT
TRBJ2-3,.,few,16,TRBV28,CASSSLGTGSPDTQYF,TGTGCCAGCAGTTCTCTAGGAACAGGGAGCCCTGATACGCAGTATTTT
TRBJ2-1,TRBD2,.,17,TRBV5-5,CASSPGLAGRLYNEQFF,TGTGCCAGCAGCCCTGGACTAGCGGGGAGACTATACAATGAGCAGTTCTTC
TRBJ2-2,.,few,14,TRBV28,CASSRGPLPGELFF,TGTGCCAGCAGCCGCGGCCCTCTGCCCGGGGAGCTGTTTTTT
TRBJ1-6,.,.,16,TRBV4-2,CASSQDRRVRGSPLHF,TGTGCCAGCAGCCAAGATCGTAGGGTCCGTGGATCACCCCTCCACTTT
TRBJ2-7,.,.,15,TRBV5-6,CASSFRDRRIYEQYF,TGTGCCAGCAGCTTCCGGGACCGACGTATCTACGAGCAGTACTTC
TRBJ1-1,.,few,13,TRBV27,CASSLFGYTEAFF,TGTGCCAGCAGTTTATTTGGATACACTGAAGCTTTCTTT
TRBJ2-3,.,.,14,TRBV20-1,CSARRQDSTDTQYF,TGCAGTGCCCGAAGACAGGATAGCACAGATACGCAGTATTTT
TRBJ2-1,TRBD1,.,15,TRBV11-3,CASSTGQGDFAEQFF,TGTGCCAGCAGCACCGGACAGGGGGATTTTGCTGAGCAGTTCTTC
TRBJ1-5,.,.,13,TRBV20-1,CSARGLGAGPQHF,TGCAGTGCTAGGGGACTCGGGGCCGGGCCCCAGCATTTT
TRBJ2-2,.,few,11,TRBV20-1,CSFTRTGELFF,TGCAGTTTTACTAGAACCGGGGAGCTGTTTTTT
TRBJ1-2,TRBD1,many,11,TRBV29-1,CSVRDRDGYTF,TGCAGCGTCCGGGACAGGGATGGCTACACCTTC